This T cell receptor beta chain is drawn from a study of T-cell reconstitution after alpha-beta-depleted transplantation in children. Study-wide results and caveats: Newly made T cells mostly supplied T-cell counts and diversity one year after transplant. For some patients, TCRbeta diversity was high at day 60 because of recipient T cells and thymic progenitors that survived. Several hundred expanded graft clones reportedly gave rise to the alpha-beta T cells present about two months after transplant.

The length of the CDR3 is 14 residues. CDR1 MNHNY and CDR2 SVGAGI come from the germline V gene (reference sequence). V shed 6 bases and J shed 0 bases, with 12 bases lying between them. Researchers prepared the TCRbeta library using unique molecular identifiers, the study reports. TCRdb fed the PCR reads into MiXCR, producing one record per CDR3 protein. Of 490,000 or so distinct CDR3 sequences in the sample, roughly a tenth are singletons; the top ten hold roughly 2.1%. This clonotype has at least ten counts. Its antigen is unknown. The TCR comes from a child younger than 10 with inherited bone marrow failure, due to receive a stem cell transplant. The sample here was PBMCs, taken before TCRalphabeta/CD19-depleted stem cell transplant. This rearrangement joins TRBV6-6 to TRBJ2-7, with a possible D match to TRBD2 (5 bases). The chain's CDR3 is CASRPAENSYEQYF. As DNA, the CDR3 is TGTGCCAGCAGACCAGCGGAAAACTCCTACGAGCAGTACTTC.